This TCR beta chain was recovered during a study of blood T cell repertoires in COVID-19 (dated by TCRdb to 2020 to 2021). The study in broad terms: Collaborator samples came from the United States, Italy and Spain and covered acute and convalescent phases of COVID-19. A freely available public database, intended as a resource for researchers studying the immune response to SARS-CoV-2, is where the repertoires were released. The sample metadata nearly always contained a de-identified subject ID, COVID-19 status, age in years and sex. HLA class I and class II types, where available, came from metadata supplied by the sample provider rather than from assay-based typing. The dataset comprised deeply sampled blood TCRbeta repertoires from subjects exposed to, actively infected with, or recovered from COVID-19. Samples were obtained from the ongoing ImmuneRACE study (first 160 participants) and from 1,000 to 1,500 subjects provided by 6 global collaborators. The prospective study material was composed of cDNA or gDNA derived from T cells, B-cell-depleted T cells, or PBMCs. General conclusions and limits of the study: The quantity of clinical and demographic metadata differed by source and by participant and was supplied without curation.

In the case of this clone: The specificity of this receptor is unknown. No qualities accompany the bases; no much larger clone lies one base away.

CDR1 and CDR2, looked up from the germline V gene (reference sequence), are PRHDT and FYEKMQ. CDR3 length: 15 amino acids, cysteine to phenylalanine. Only CDR3 DNA remains: 45 bases, in frame from the first base. Germline trimming amounts to 5 bases on V and 6 bases on J, with 10 as the count of junction bases outside the gene matches. TCRbeta CDR3 regions were amplified from genomic DNA using the immunoSEQ Assay, a bias-controlled multiplex PCR. The source study handled its data this way. The number of nucleated cells in each sample was estimated by amplification of reference gene primers within the assay. To quantify the absolute abundance of each unique TCRbeta CDR3 rearrangement, sequence reads were collapsed and filtered. Productive Simpson clonality was computed per sample as the square root of Simpson's diversity index over productive rearrangements. Here the immuneACCESS table is served through TCRdb, limited to in-frame sequences with V and J called. Missing clones are a known gap in these copies; in checked studies unresolved V genes cover under half, and the rest lacks a known reason. The V and J calls and clone size were taken over from that table, and D and trimming were inferred from the DNA. Recorded for this sample are roughly 250,000 clones; more than 80% of them occurred a single time. The biggest ten clones account for around 3.5% of the sample.

The collaborating institutions used their own protocols to collect whole blood in K2EDTA tubes. For TCRbeta analysis, collaborator samples were shipped as frozen whole blood, as isolated PBMCs, or as DNA extracted from either sample type. This clonotype was sampled from a woman in her thirties or forties with acute or convalescent COVID-19. This sequence uses TRBV13 and TRBJ1-1, with 9 bases in between that match TRBD1. The sequenced material came from peripheral blood. CDR3 protein: CASSEGTGIVSEAFF. The nucleotide sequence reads as follows: TGTGCCAGCAGCGAAGGGACAGGGATCGTTTCTGAAGCTTTCTTT. The full variable domain, completed from the reference TRBV13 and TRBJ1-1 proteins outside the CDR3, reads AAGVIQSPRHLIKEKRETATLKCYPIPRHDTVYWYQQGPGQDPQFLISFYEKMQSDKGSIPDRFSAQQFSDYHSELNMSSLELGDSALYFCASSEGTGIVSEAFFGQGTRLTVV.